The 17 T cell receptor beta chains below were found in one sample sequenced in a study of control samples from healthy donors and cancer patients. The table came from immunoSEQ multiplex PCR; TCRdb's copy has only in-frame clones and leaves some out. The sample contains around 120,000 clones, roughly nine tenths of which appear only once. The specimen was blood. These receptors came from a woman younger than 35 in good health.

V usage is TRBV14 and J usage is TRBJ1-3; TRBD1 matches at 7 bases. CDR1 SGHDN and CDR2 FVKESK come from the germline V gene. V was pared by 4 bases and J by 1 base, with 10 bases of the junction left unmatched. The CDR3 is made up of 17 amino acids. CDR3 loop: CASSRRGGTASGNTIYF. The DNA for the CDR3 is TGTGCCAGCAGCCGGAGAGGCGGGACAGCGTCTGGAAACACCATATATTTT.

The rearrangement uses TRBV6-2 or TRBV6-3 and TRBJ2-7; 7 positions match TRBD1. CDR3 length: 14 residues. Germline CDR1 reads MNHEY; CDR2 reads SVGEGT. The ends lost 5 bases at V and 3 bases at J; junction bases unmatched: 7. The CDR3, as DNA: TGTGCCAGCAGTACCGGGACAGCTATCTACGAGCAGTACTTC. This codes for CASSTGTAIYEQYF.

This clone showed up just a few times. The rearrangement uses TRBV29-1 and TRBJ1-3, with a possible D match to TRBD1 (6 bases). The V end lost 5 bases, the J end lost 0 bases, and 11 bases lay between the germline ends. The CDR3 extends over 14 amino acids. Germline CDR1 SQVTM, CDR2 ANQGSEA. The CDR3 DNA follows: TGCAGCGTTAAGACAGGAAGCTCTGGAAACACCATATATTTT. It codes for CSVKTGSSGNTIYF.

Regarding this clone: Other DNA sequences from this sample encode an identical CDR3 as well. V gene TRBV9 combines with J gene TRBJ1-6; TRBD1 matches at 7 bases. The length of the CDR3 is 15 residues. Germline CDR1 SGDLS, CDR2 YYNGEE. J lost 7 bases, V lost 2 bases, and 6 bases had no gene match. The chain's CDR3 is CASSVGTALNSPLHF. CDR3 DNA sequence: TGTGCCAGCAGCGTGGGGACAGCTTTAAATTCACCCCTCCACTTT.

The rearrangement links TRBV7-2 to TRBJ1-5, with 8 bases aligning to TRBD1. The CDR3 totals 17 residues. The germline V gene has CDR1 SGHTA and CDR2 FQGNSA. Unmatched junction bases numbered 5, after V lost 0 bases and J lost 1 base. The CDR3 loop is CASSLAFDRGSNQPQHF. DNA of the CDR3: TGTGCCAGCAGCTTAGCGTTTGACAGGGGAAGCAATCAGCCCCAGCATTTT.

The CDR3 nucleotides read TGTGCCAGCACCCCCTACGGGGTTAGAACAGATACGCAGTATTTT. Encoded protein: CASTPYGVRTDTQYF. The J gene is TRBJ2-3, the V gene TRBV9, with D tentatively TRBD2 (5 bases). Germline CDR1 reads SGDLS; CDR2 reads YYNGEE. Deletions cut 6 bases from V and 3 bases from J, with 17 bases between. There are 15 residues in the CDR3.

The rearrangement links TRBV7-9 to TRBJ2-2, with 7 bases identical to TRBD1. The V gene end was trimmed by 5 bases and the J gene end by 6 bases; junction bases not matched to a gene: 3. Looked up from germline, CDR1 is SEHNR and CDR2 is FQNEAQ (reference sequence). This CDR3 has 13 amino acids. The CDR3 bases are TGTGCCAGCAGCGGGACAGTCCCCGGGGAGCTGTTTTTT. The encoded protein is CASSGTVPGELFF.

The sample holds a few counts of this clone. The chain's CDR3 is CASSRSGGFGNTIYF. The CDR3 coding sequence is TGCGCCAGCAGCCGATCAGGGGGCTTTGGAAACACCATATATTTT. The chain is built from TRBV4-3 and TRBJ1-3, with 8 bases that match TRBD1. The germline V gene has CDR1 LGHNA and CDR2 YSLEER. The CDR3 loop spans 15 amino acids. The ends lost 4 bases at V and 3 bases at J; junction bases unmatched: 5.

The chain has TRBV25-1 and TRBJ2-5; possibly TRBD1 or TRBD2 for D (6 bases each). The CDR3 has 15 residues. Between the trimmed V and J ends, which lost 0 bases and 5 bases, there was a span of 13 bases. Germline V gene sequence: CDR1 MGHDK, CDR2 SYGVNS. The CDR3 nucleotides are TGTGCCAGCAGTGAATATCCCCGGGGGCCGGAGACCCAGTACTTC. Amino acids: CASSEYPRGPETQYF.

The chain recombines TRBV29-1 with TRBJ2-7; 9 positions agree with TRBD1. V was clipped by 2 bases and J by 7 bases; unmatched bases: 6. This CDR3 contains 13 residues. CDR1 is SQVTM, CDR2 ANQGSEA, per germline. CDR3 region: CSVETGGLYEQYF. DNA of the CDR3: TGCAGCGTTGAAACAGGGGGCCTTTATGAGCAGTACTTC.

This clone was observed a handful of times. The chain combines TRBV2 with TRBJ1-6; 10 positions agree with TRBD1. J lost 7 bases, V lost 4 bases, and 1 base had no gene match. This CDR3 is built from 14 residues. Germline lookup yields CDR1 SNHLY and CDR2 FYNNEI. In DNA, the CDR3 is TGTGCCAGCAGTGCGGGACAGGGGAATTCACCCCTCCACTTT. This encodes CASSAGQGNSPLHF.

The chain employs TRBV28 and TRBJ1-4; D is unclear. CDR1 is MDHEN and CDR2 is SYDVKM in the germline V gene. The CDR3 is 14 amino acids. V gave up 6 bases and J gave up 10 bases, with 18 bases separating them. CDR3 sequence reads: CASSSGPITGKLFF. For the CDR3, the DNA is TGTGCCAGCAGCTCCGGGCCGATAACGGGAAAACTGTTTTTT.

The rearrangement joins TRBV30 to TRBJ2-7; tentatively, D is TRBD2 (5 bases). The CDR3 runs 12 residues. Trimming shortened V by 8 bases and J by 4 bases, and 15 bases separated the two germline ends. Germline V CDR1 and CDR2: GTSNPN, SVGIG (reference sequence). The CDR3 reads CALNTRVYEQYF. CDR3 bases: TGTGCCCTTAATACGAGGGTGTACGAGCAGTACTTC. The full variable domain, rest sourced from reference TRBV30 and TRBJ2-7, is SQTIHQWPATLVQPVGSPLSLECTVEGTSNPNLYWYRQAAGRGLQLLFYSVGIGQISSEVPQNLSASRPQDRQFILSSKKLLLSDSGFYLCALNTRVYEQYFGPGTRLTVT.

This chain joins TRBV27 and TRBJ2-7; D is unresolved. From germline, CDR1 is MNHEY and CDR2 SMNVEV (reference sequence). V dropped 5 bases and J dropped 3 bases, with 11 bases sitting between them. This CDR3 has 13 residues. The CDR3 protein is CASSPLPLYEQYF. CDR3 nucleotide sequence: TGTGCCAGCAGTCCCCTCCCCCTCTACGAGCAGTACTTC.

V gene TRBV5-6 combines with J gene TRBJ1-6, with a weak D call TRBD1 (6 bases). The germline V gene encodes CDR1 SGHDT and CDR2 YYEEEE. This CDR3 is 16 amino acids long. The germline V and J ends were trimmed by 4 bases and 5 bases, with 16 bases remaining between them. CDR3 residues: CASSTPGALDNSPLHF. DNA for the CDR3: TGTGCCAGCAGCACCCCGGGGGCCTTGGATAATTCACCCCTCCACTTT. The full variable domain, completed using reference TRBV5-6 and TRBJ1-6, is DAGVTQSPTHLIKTRGQQVTLRCSPKSGHDTVSWYQQALGQGPQFIFQYYEEEERQRGNFPDRFSGHQFPNYSSELNVNALLLGDSALYLCASSTPGALDNSPLHFGNGTRLTVT.

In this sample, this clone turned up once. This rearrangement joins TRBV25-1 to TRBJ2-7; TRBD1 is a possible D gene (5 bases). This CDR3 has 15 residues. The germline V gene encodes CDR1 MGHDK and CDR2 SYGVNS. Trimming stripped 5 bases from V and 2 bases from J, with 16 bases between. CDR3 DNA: TGTGCCAGCAGTTATGGAACAGGTTCTCCCTACGAGCAGTACTTC. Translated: CASSYGTGSPYEQYF.

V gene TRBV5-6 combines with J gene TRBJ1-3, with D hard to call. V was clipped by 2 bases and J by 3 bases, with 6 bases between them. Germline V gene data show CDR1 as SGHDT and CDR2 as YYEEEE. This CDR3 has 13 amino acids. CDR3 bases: TGTGCCAGCAGCTTTGGGGTTGGAAACACCATATATTTT. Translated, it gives CASSFGVGNTIYF. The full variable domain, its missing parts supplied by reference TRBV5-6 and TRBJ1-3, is DAGVTQSPTHLIKTRGQQVTLRCSPKSGHDTVSWYQQALGQGPQFIFQYYEEEERQRGNFPDRFSGHQFPNYSSELNVNALLLGDSALYLCASSFGVGNTIYFGEGSWLTVV.